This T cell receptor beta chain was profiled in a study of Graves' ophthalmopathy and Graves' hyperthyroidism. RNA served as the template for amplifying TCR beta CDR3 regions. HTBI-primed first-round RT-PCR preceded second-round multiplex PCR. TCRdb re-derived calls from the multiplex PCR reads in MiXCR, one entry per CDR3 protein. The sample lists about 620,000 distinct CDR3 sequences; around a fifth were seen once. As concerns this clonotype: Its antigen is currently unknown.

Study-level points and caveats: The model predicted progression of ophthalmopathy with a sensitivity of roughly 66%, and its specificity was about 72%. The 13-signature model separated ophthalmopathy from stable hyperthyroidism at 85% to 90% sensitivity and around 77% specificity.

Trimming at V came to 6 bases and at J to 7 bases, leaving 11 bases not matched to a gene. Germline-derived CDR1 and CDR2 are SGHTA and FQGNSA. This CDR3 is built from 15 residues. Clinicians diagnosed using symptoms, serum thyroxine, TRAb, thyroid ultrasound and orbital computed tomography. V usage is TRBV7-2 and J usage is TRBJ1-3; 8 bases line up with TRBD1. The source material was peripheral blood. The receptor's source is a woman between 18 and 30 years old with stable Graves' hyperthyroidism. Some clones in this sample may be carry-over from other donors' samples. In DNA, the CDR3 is TGTGCCAGCAGACGGGACAGGACCACCTGGAACACCATATATTTT. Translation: CASRRDRTTWNTIYF.